One sample yielded the 21 T cell receptor beta chains listed below, sequenced in a study of CD8+ T cells in alopecia areata. The sequencing template was cDNA reverse transcribed from extracted RNA. Measured with immunoSEQ multiplex PCR; TCRdb has only the in-frame clones, and not every one. The sample carries 150,000 or so clones, 47% recorded once. The sample was CD4+ T cells sorted from blood. These receptors all stem from a human donor with alopecia areata.

This clone was found a few times. The rearrangement uses TRBV7-3 and TRBJ2-5; TRBD2 matches 9 bases. Trimming removed 5 bases from V and 5 bases from J; junction bases left unmatched: 15. Germline loops: CDR1 SGHTA, CDR2 FQGTGA. CDR3 length equals 17 residues. CDR3 sequence: CASSLGASGTRGETQYF. For the CDR3, the DNA is TGTGCCAGCAGCCTCGGAGCTAGCGGGACTCGCGGGGAGACCCAGTACTTC.

The chain is built from TRBV28 and TRBJ2-5; 7 nucleotides match TRBD1. This CDR3 comprises 12 residues. CDR1 and CDR2 (germline): MDHEN, SYDVKM. V lost 6 bases, J lost 5 bases, and 3 bases stayed unmatched. The CDR3 sequence is CASRPQGETQYF. The CDR3 nucleotides are TGTGCCAGCAGACCACAGGGGGAGACCCAGTACTTC. Full variable domain (missing parts from reference TRBV28 and TRBJ2-5): DVKVTQSSRYLVKRTGEKVFLECVQDMDHENMFWYRQDPGLGLRLIYFSYDVKMKEKGDIPEGYSVSREKKERFSLILESASTNQTSMYLCASRPQGETQYFGPGTRLLVL.

The gene calls are TRBV15 and TRBJ1-5; D is uncertain. The CDR3 loop spans 13 amino acids. Per germline, CDR1 LNHNV and CDR2 YYDKDF (reference sequence). Trimming left V 6 bases short and J 0 bases short, with 6 bases between. The CDR3 protein is CATRATSNQPQHF. CDR3 coding DNA: TGTGCCACCAGAGCGACTAGCAATCAGCCCCAGCATTTT.

CDR3 protein: CASSQDGRGRKETQYF. The CDR3 coding sequence is TGCGCCAGCAGCCAAGATGGCAGGGGGCGAAAAGAGACCCAGTACTTC. The chain employs TRBV4-1 and TRBJ2-5; 8 bases are a match to TRBD1. CDR3 length: 16 residues. The ends lost 0 bases at V and 3 bases at J; junction bases unmatched: 6. Looked up from germline, CDR1 is MGHRA and CDR2 is YSYEKL.

There are a few counts of this clone. The chain employs TRBV5-1 and TRBJ2-7; a possible D gene is TRBD2 (5 bases). In germline, CDR1 is SGHRS, CDR2 YFSETQ. The CDR3 contains 13 residues. The V end was cut by 4 bases, the J end by 5 bases, with 13 bases between. Written as DNA, the CDR3 is TGCGCCAGCAGCGGTTCCCTCGGGAACGAGCAGTACTTC. Its translation is CASSGSLGNEQYF.

This clone was detected only a few times. The chain carries TRBV19 and TRBJ2-3; D gene uncertain. The V gene's germline CDR1 is LNHDA and CDR2 SQIVND (reference sequence). This CDR3 region has 14 residues. Trimming stripped 2 bases from V and 4 bases from J, with 10 bases between. The CDR3 bases are TGTGCCAGTAGTATAAGGGCCGCTGCAGATACGCAGTATTTT. Its translation: CASSIRAAADTQYF.

Only a few counts were recorded for this clone. The chain uses TRBV29-1 and TRBJ2-3; D uncertain. This CDR3 contains 11 residues. The germline gives CDR1 SQVTM, CDR2 ANQGSEA. As DNA, the CDR3 is TGCAGTTATAAATCGGCAGATACGCAGTATTTT. Translated, it gives CSYKSADTQYF.

This CDR3 is CASSLAGGNEQFF. CDR3 sequence (DNA): TGTGCCAGCAGCTTGGCGGGTGGCAATGAGCAGTTCTTC. The chain has TRBV5-4 and TRBJ2-1; D gene uncertain. This CDR3 has 13 amino acids. V lost 0 bases to trimming and J lost 6 bases, with 7 bases between them. Germline assignment: CDR1 SGHNT and CDR2 YYREEE (reference sequence).

The genes are TRBV19 and TRBJ2-5; the D is unclear. This CDR3 comprises 15 residues. The germline CDR1 and CDR2 sequences are LNHDA and SQIVND (reference sequence). The V end was cut by 0 bases, the J end by 5 bases, with 13 bases between. CDR3 coding DNA: TGTGCCAGTAGTATAGAAAGGGCTAGACCGGAGACCCAGTACTTC. Encoded protein: CASSIERARPETQYF.

This chain uses TRBV30 with TRBJ1-2; 9 bases agree with TRBD1. This CDR3 contains 14 residues. The V gene end was trimmed by 4 bases and the J gene end by 5 bases; junction bases not matched to a gene: 8. CDR1 GTSNPN and CDR2 SVGIG come from the germline V gene (reference sequence). Here the CDR3 reads CAWIGTGHGYGYTF. CDR3 sequence (DNA): TGTGCCTGGATAGGGACAGGGCACGGATATGGCTACACCTTC.

This clone has a handful of counts. The chain uses TRBV29-1 and TRBJ2-2; 9 nucleotides match TRBD2. The CDR3 totals 17 residues. V gave up 7 bases and J gave up 3 bases; unmatched junction bases: 15. Germline CDR1 and CDR2: SQVTM and ANQGSEA. The CDR3 region is CSAASLGSGSYTGELFF. The CDR3 DNA reads as TGCAGCGCTGCTTCGTTGGGTAGCGGGAGTTACACCGGGGAGCTGTTTTTT.

This CDR3 is CASSSQTKLSEQYF. The CDR3 DNA reads as TGTGCCAGCAGCTCACAGACTAAATTGAGCGAGCAGTACTTC. This chain uses TRBV6-6 with TRBJ2-7, with D possibly TRBD2 on 5 matching bases. Trimming removed 6 bases at V and 6 bases at J, with 18 bases between. CDR3 length: 14 residues. Germline-derived CDR1 and CDR2 are MNHNY and SVGAGI (reference sequence).

This clone was found a few times. The J gene is TRBJ2-1, the V gene TRBV20-1; no reliable D call. The germline CDR1 and CDR2 sequences are DFQATT and SNEGSKA (reference sequence). This CDR3 is built from 10 residues. Trimming left V 8 bases short and J 8 bases short, with 10 bases between. The CDR3 nucleotides read TGCAGTCCCTTCGGCTATGAGCAGTTCTTC. It codes for CSPFGYEQFF.

In DNA, the CDR3 is TGTGCCAGCCTGGGACAGGGAGAAGCGACCCAGTACTTC. Residues: CASLGQGEATQYF. The J gene is TRBJ2-5, the V gene TRBV2; TRBD1 aligns across 9 bases. The V gene end was trimmed by 8 bases and the J gene end by 7 bases; junction bases not matched to a gene: 8. The CDR3 sequence is 13 residues long. CDR1 and CDR2 (germline): SNHLY, FYNNEI.

The CDR3 region has the DNA TGCAGCGTGGCCGGGACTAGCGGGAGTGGGGGTGGTTCCTACAATGAGCAGTTCTTC. Translation: CSVAGTSGSGGGSYNEQFF. The chain uses TRBV29-1 and TRBJ2-1, with TRBD2 matching 14 bases. Germline CDR1 is SQVTM and CDR2 is ANQGSEA. The CDR3 has 19 amino acids. The V gene end was trimmed by 6 bases and the J gene end by 1 base; junction bases not matched to a gene: 14.

The chain has TRBV7-2 and TRBJ2-7; the D is unclear. Germline CDR1 reads SGHTA; CDR2 reads FQGNSA. With 2 bases removed from V and 2 bases from J, the gap between germline ends came to 10 bases. The CDR3 length is 14 residues. CDR3 protein: CASSLKGGAYEQYF. For the CDR3, the DNA is TGTGCCAGCAGCTTAAAGGGTGGGGCCTACGAGCAGTACTTC. The variable domain in full, with the rest retrieved from reference TRBV7-2 and TRBJ2-7, is GAGVSQSPSNKVTEKGKDVELRCDPISGHTALYWYRQSLGQGLEFLIYFQGNSAPDKSGLPSDRFSAERTGGSVSTLTIQRTQQEDSAVYLCASSLKGGAYEQYFGPGTRLTVT.

This clone was seen only a few times. The CDR3 nucleotides are TGTGCTAGTGGTTCGGGACTAGCGGGAGTGATAGATACGCAGTATTTT. The encoded protein is CASGSGLAGVIDTQYF. The chain carries TRBV12-5 and TRBJ2-3; 14 bases map to TRBD2. There are 16 residues in the CDR3. V shed 4 bases, J shed 5 bases, and the junction held 5 bases outside the gene matches. Germline CDR1 reads LGHNT; CDR2 reads FRNRAP.

The genes are TRBV27 and TRBJ2-5; 9 bases map to TRBD1. This CDR3 is 15 amino acids long. V lost 4 bases to trimming and J lost 1 base; unmatched junction nucleotides: 4. CDR1 and CDR2 (germline): MNHEY, SMNVEV (reference sequence). The CDR3 nucleotides read TGTGCCAGCAGTTCCGGGACAGGGCGCCAAGAGACCCAGTACTTC. This translates into CASSSGTGRQETQYF.

In the case of this clone: A far larger clone is one nucleotide away, so this likely arose from a read error. The CDR3 spells CASSLADTQYF. The CDR3 DNA reads TGTGCCAGCAGCTTGGCAGATACGCAGTATTTT. The V gene is TRBV5-6, the J gene TRBJ2-3; no clear D. Per germline, CDR1 SGHDT and CDR2 YYEEEE. V lost 0 bases and J lost 4, with 0 bases in between. CDR3 length equals 11 residues. Drawing the rest from reference TRBV5-6 and TRBJ2-3, the complete variable domain is DAGVTQSPTHLIKTRGQQVTLRCSPKSGHDTVSWYQQALGQGPQFIFQYYEEEERQRGNFPDRFSGHQFPNYSSELNVNALLLGDSALYLCASSLADTQYFGPGTRLTVL.

The rearrangement joins TRBV5-6 to TRBJ2-7, with TRBD1 identical over 8 bases. Per the germline V gene, CDR1 is SGHDT and CDR2 is YYEEEE. The CDR3 runs 15 residues. After removal of 5 bases from V and 6 bases from J, the junction contained 13 bases not matched to a gene. DNA of the CDR3: TGTGCCAGCAGGAAAAGGACAGGGAGGATCTCCGAGCAGTACTTC. Translating gives CASRKRTGRISEQYF.

This clone was counted between two and nine times. This chain connects TRBV12-5 to TRBJ1-1; the D gene is possibly TRBD1 (5 bases). The length of the CDR3 is 14 residues. V was trimmed by 7 bases and J by 1 base, leaving 13 bases between them. The V gene's germline CDR1 is LGHNT and CDR2 FRNRAP. CDR3 DNA sequence: TGTGCTAGTGCCGCTGGACACCCGAACACTGAAGCTTTCTTT. The encoded protein is CASAAGHPNTEAFF.